This paragraph covers one TCR beta chain sequence. This entry is derived from a study of blood T cell repertoires in COVID-19. In the study overall: The study drew acute and convalescent COVID-19 samples from the United States, Italy and Spain. In each case, the material was cDNA or gDNA derived from T cells, B-cell-depleted T cells, or PBMCs.

The CDR3 totals 16 residues. Trimming shortened V by 2 bases and J by 4 bases, and 16 bases separated the two germline ends. Looked up from germline, CDR1 is SGHVS and CDR2 is FNYEAQ. In the original analysis: The authors estimated nucleated cell counts from reference gene primer amplification. TCRdb's copy holds only in-frame clones and misses some; the assay was immunoSEQ multiplex PCR. V and J calls and clone size are copied from that table; D and trimming were computed from the DNA. The sample lists 350,000 to 450,000 clones, around 84% occurring once. The sequenced sample consisted of peripheral blood. V gene TRBV7-6 combines with J gene TRBJ2-3; perhaps TRBD2 as D (7 bases). The receptor's source is a human donor in a cohort sampled during active COVID-19. CDR3 DNA sequence: TGTGCCAGCAGCTTAAGGGGGGTTGGGAGGGCAGATACGCAGTATTTT. It is translated as CASSLRGVGRADTQYF.